The 6 T cell receptor beta chains reported below all come from one sample, sequenced in a study of OX40 agonist ivuxolimab in advanced cancers. This table comes from immunoSEQ multiplex PCR, and its TCRdb copy is limited to in-frame clones, with some not included. The sample carries 40,000 to 50,000 clones, about 90% recorded once. This sample comprised CD4+ or CD8+ T cells sorted from blood, obtained in a trial of the OX40 agonist ivuxolimab. These receptors were collected from an adult with an advanced solid tumor such as melanoma, head and neck, liver or kidney cancer.

The genes are TRBV28 and TRBJ1-2; D uncertain. V lost 9 bases and J 1 base, leaving 6 bases between the germline ends. This CDR3 contains 11 residues. Germline values: CDR1 MDHEN, CDR2 SYDVKM. As DNA, the CDR3 is TGTGCCAGTCACGATAACTATGGCTACACCTTC. It is translated as CASHDNYGYTF.

The chain is built from TRBV28 and TRBJ1-6; a possible D gene is TRBD1 (5 bases). CDR1 MDHEN and CDR2 SYDVKM come from the germline V gene. V was trimmed by 3 bases and J by 8 bases, leaving 14 bases between them. The CDR3 covers 15 residues. CDR3 nucleotide sequence: TGTGCCAGCAGTTTGCGGCAGGGTAATGATTCACCCCTCCACTTT. Protein sequence: CASSLRQGNDSPLHF. The full variable domain, in which reference TRBV28 and TRBJ1-6 provide the parts outside the CDR3, is DVKVTQSSRYLVKRTGEKVFLECVQDMDHENMFWYRQDPGLGLRLIYFSYDVKMKEKGDIPEGYSVSREKKERFSLILESASTNQTSMYLCASSLRQGNDSPLHFGNGTRLTVT.

The chain couples TRBV15 to TRBJ2-2; D may be TRBD1 (5 bases). CDR1 is LNHNV and CDR2 is YYDKDF in the germline V gene (reference sequence). The ends were cut back, 0 bases at V and 6 bases at J, with 11 bases in the middle. CDR3 size: 15 residues. In nucleotides, the CDR3 is TGTGCCACCAGCAGAGACGTCAGGGTAGCCGGGGAGCTGTTTTTT. This sequence encodes CATSRDVRVAGELFF.

The V call is TRBV7-2, the J call TRBJ1-2, with D perhaps TRBD1 (5 bases). Germline V gives CDR1 SGHTA, CDR2 FQGNSA. Trimming removed 5 bases at V and 4 bases at J, with 20 bases between. The CDR3 contains 16 residues. The CDR3 nucleotides are TGTGCCAGCAGCAAGGGGCTAGACGGAAAGACCTATGGCTACACCTTC. Amino acids: CASSKGLDGKTYGYTF. Drawing the rest from reference TRBV7-2 and TRBJ1-2, the complete variable domain is GAGVSQSPSNKVTEKGKDVELRCDPISGHTALYWYRQSLGQGLEFLIYFQGNSAPDKSGLPSDRFSAERTGGSVSTLTIQRTQQEDSAVYLCASSKGLDGKTYGYTFGSGTRLTVV.

V gene TRBV7-8 combines with J gene TRBJ2-7; D unresolved. The CDR3 covers 15 residues. Trimming left V 1 base short and J 2 bases short, with 12 bases between. Germline CDR1 and CDR2: SGHVS and FQNEAQ. This CDR3 is CASSLVSGRAYEQYF. CDR3 DNA sequence: TGTGCCAGCAGCTTAGTCTCGGGTCGCGCCTACGAGCAGTACTTC.

The chain carries TRBV7-8 and TRBJ1-1; tentatively, D is TRBD1 (6 bases). Between the trimmed V and J ends, which lost 1 base and 3 bases, there was a span of 15 bases. The CDR3 runs 16 residues. Germline CDR1 SGHVS, CDR2 FQNEAQ. DNA of the CDR3: TGTGCCAGCAGCTTAGGGGGCGGGGGCCGTGACACTGAAGCTTTCTTT. It codes for CASSLGGGGRDTEAFF.